The sample holds one count of the clone carrying this T cell receptor (beta chain). Its antigen is as yet unknown. Vbeta (60) and Jbeta (13) primers were used in the PCR. Sequencing used immunoSEQ multiplex PCR; TCRdb keeps in-frame clones, though not all of them. The sample records 65,000 to 90,000 clones, around 73% being singletons. The sample originates from a study of cytomegalovirus exposure and HLA in healthy donors. The CDR3 is 16 amino acids. The V segment lost 2 bases and the J segment 5 bases; nucleotides outside the gene matches: 6. Germline-derived CDR1 and CDR2 are LNHDA and SQIVND (reference sequence). The study's findings and limits: In a later analysis, at a false discovery rate of 0.05, 17,000 or so TCR beta sequences were associated with HLA alleles. Sequencing likely produced, as an artifact, a cluster of highly shared sequence variants.

The chain uses TRBV19 and TRBJ1-4; 9 bases are a match to TRBD1. The sequence came from a woman in her forties in good health and CMV-seropositive. The sequenced material came from PBMCs. CDR3 DNA: TGTGCCAGTAGTATACGCCGGGGACAGGGAAATGAAAAACTGTTTTTT. Its translation: CASSIRRGQGNEKLFF.